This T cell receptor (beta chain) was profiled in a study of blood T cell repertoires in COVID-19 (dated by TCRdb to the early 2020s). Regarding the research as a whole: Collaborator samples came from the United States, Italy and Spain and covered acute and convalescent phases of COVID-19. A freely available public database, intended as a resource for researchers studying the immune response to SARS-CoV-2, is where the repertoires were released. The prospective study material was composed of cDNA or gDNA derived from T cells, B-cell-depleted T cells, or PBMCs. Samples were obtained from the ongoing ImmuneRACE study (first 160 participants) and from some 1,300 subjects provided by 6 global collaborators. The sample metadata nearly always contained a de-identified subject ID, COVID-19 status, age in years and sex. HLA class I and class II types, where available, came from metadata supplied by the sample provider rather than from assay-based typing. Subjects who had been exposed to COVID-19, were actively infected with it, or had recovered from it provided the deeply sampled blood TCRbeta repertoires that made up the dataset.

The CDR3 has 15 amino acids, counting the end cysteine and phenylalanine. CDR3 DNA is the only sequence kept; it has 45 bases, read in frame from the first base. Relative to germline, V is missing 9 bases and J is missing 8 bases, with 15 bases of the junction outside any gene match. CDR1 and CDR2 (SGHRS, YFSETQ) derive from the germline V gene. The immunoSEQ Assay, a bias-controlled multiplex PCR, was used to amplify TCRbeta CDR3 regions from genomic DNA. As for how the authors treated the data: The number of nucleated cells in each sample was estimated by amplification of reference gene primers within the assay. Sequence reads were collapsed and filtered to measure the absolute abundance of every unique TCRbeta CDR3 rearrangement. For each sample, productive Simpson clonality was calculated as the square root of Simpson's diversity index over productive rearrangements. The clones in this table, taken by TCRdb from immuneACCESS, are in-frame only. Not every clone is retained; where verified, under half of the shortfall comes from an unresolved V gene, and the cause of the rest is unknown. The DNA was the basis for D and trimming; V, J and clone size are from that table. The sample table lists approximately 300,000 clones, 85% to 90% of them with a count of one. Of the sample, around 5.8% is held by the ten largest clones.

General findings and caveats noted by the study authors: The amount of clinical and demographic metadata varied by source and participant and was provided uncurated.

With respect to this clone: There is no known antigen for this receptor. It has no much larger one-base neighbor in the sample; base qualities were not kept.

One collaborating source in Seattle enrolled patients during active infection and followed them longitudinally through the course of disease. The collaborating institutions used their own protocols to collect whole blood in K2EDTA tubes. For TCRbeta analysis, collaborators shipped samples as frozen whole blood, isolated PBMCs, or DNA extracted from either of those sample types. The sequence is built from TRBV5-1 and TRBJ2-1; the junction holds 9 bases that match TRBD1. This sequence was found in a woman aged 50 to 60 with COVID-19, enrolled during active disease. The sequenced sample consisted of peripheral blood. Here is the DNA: TGCGCCACCGCTGCCGTCGGGACAGGGCGGGATGAGCAGTTCTTC. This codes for CATAAVGTGRDEQFF.